This T cell receptor beta chain was identified in a study of T cells in Graves' hyperthyroidism and ophthalmopathy (dated 2019 in TCRdb). For context, the study as a whole: Peripheral blood was sampled at the time of initial diagnosis, prior to any treatment. To identify distinguishing TCR V-J signatures, a discovery cohort of some 100 patients was used, comprising some 43 with Graves' ophthalmopathy and approximately 57 with stable Graves' hyperthyroidism. Whether ophthalmopathy could be predicted prospectively was tested in an independent validation cohort made up of roughly 20 hyperthyroidism patients plus 17 patients who later progressed to ophthalmopathy. The 100 discovery patients were randomly split 7:3 into training and test sets. The study also compared thyroid tissue and blood T-cell repertoires from about six Graves' hyperthyroidism patients. After blood sampling, hyperthyroidism patients were treated with methimazole at a starting dose of 30 mg daily, and ophthalmopathy patients were treated with high-dose intravenous methylprednisolone. According to the paper, TCR Vbeta CDR3 sequencing was carried out on approximately 140 peripheral blood samples, which came from under 50 ophthalmopathy, under 85 hyperthyroidism and around 17 progressor patients. Points the paper makes about the study in general: Ophthalmopathy was separated from stable hyperthyroidism by a 13 V-J signature model, with about 86% sensitivity and 81% to 82% specificity obtained in cross-validation and 80%/75% obtained in testing. Sample size was not statistically predetermined, and investigators were not blinded to group allocation. In validation, progression to ophthalmopathy was predicted by the model with 70.59% sensitivity and 72% to 85% specificity, a median of around 6.5 months before onset. Blood samples also contained most of the expanded thyroid clonotypes (frequency above 0.001), which suggests that blood repertoires may reflect thyroid immune responses.

This clonotype was observed many times. What this receptor recognizes is not known. No quality values exist for individual bases; no much larger clone is one base distant. Moderately to severely active disease, a Clinical Activity Score of at least 3, a NOSPECS grade of at least 4, and a duration under 3 months were present in ophthalmopathy patients. Exclusion was applied to patients with uncontrolled infections, other autoimmune diseases, pregnancy or lactation. Diagnoses were established on the basis of clinical symptoms, serum thyroxine and TRAb, thyroid ultrasound, and orbital computed tomography. PBMCs were separated from 10 ml of fresh peripheral blood using Ficoll-Paque density gradient centrifugation. Trizol reagent was used to extract total RNA, and RNA quality was then checked on an Agilent 2100 Bioanalyzer. From the cysteine through the phenylalanine, the CDR3 covers 14 amino acids. Of the read, only the CDR3 DNA is kept; its 42 bases are in frame from base 1. The CDR1 and CDR2 encoded by the germline V gene (reference sequence) are GTSNPN and SVGIG. Trimming takes 1 base off V and 4 bases off J; junction bases not matched to a gene: 4.

Amplification of TCR beta CDR3 regions was carried out from RNA transcripts. The first round of RT-PCR for the TCR CDR3 was performed with the HTBI primer set and the Qiagen OneStep RT-PCR kit. The libraries were constructed in a second round of multiplex PCR and then size-selected and purified. Paired-end sequencing of the libraries was performed with 100 bp reads on an Illumina HiSeq2000. Turning to the authors' computational methods: SOAPnuke was used to process the raw data, removing reads that contained adapters or uncalled bases, had a mean Phred below 15, or lacked an exact match to the constant primer or identifier. COPE v1.2.5 was used to merge high-quality paired reads, and clonotypes were defined as unique nucleotide sequences. MiTCR v1.1 was used to align clonotypes to the IMGT TRBV, TRBD and TRBJ reference segments. The analysis was restricted to V-J combinations with a frequency above 0.0001, which together covered about 99% of the repertoires. A TCS score was defined as the ratio of F50 (clonal expansion) to E x V (chaos), with BLOSUM62-based TCRdist applied between CDR3 peptides within each V-J. Welch's t-statistics and random forest reduced roughly 530 V-J features to 13, which were used in a naive Bayes classifier (R e1071). TCRdb reworked the public reads: Q25 trimming with fastp, MiXCR clone assembly, productive beta chains retained. All rows with the same CDR3 protein become a single entry with the most common DNA and genes. The V and J calls were determined by TCRdb, not by the authors. The sample has roughly 240,000 distinct CDR3 sequences on record, about 24% of them singletons. The leading ten clones occupy 30% to 40% of the sample.

The source of this sequence is a woman in her thirties or forties with Graves' ophthalmopathy. The specimen sequenced was blood. The sequence joins TRBV30 to TRBJ2-7; 10 central nucleotides agree with TRBD1. The nucleotides are TGTGCCTGGAGTGAGACAGGGGGCGCGTACGAGCAGTACTTC. It specifies CAWSETGGAYEQYF.